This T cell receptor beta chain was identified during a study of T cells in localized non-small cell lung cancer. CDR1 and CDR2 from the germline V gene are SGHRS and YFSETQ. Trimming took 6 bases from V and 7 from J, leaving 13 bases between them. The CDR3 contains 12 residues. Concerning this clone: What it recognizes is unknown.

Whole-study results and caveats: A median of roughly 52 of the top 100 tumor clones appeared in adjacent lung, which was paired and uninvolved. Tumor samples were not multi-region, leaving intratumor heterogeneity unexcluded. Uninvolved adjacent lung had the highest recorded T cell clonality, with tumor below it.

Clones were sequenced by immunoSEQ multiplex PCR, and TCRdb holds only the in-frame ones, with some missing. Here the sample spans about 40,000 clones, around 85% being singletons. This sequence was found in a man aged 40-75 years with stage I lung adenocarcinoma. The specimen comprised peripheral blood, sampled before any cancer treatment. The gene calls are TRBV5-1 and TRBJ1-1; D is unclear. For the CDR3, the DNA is TGCGCCAGCAACCTATACGGGTTTGAAGCTTTCTTT. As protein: CASNLYGFEAFF.